The T cell receptor beta chain under discussion was sequenced for a study of blood T cell repertoires in COVID-19. Study-level information: The analysed material was cDNA or gDNA that came from T cells, B-cell-depleted T cells, or PBMCs.

Methods used by the authors: Amplification with reference gene primers provided the estimates of nucleated cell counts. Generated by immunoSEQ multiplex PCR, the TCRdb table keeps only in-frame clones and is missing some. V and J calls plus clone size are reproduced from that table; the DNA served to infer D and trimming. The table includes about 73,000 clones, 85% to 90% detected once. V was cut by 6 bases and J by 0 bases, with 8 bases left in between. CDR3 length: 13 residues. Germline V lookup: CDR1 MDHEN, CDR2 SYDVKM. This sequence originates from a man older than 75 with acute or convalescent COVID-19. Sequencing input: peripheral blood. The gene calls are TRBV28 and TRBJ1-2; no clear D. In nucleotides, the CDR3 is TGTGCCAGCAGCACAACAACTAACTATGGCTACACCTTC. This sequence encodes CASSTTTNYGYTF.